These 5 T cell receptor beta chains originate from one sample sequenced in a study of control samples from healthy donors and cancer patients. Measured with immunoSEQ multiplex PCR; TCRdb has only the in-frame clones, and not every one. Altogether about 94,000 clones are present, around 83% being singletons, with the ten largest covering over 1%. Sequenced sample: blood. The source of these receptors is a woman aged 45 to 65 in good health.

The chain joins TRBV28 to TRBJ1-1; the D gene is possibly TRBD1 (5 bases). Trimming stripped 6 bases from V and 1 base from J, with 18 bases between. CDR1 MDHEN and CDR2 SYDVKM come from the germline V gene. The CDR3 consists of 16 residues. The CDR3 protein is CASRDRGRGQNTEAFF. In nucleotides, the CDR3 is TGTGCCAGCAGGGATCGGGGGAGGGGCCAGAACACTGAAGCTTTCTTT.

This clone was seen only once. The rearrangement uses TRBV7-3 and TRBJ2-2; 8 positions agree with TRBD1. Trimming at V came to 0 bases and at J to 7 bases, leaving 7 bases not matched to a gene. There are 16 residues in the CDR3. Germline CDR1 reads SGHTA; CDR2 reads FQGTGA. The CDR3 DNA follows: TGTGCCAGCAGCTTAACCCAGGCAGGGGGCGGCGGGGAGCTGTTTTTT. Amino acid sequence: CASSLTQAGGGGELFF.

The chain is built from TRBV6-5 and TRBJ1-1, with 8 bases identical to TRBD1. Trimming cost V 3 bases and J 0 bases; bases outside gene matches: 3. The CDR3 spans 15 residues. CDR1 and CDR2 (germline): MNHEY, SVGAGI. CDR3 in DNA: TGTGCCAGCAGTTATGACAGGGGCATGAACACTGAAGCTTTCTTT. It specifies CASSYDRGMNTEAFF.

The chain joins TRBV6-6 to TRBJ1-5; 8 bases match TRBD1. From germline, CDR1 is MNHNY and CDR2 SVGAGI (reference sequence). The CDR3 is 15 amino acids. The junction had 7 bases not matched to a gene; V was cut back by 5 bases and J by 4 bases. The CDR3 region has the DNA TGTGCCAGCAGTCCCGGGACAGGACGGAATCAGCCCCAGCATTTT. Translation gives CASSPGTGRNQPQHF.

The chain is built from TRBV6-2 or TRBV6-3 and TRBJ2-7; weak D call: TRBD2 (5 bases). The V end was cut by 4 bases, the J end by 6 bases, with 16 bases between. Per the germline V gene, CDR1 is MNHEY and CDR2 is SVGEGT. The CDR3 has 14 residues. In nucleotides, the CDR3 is TGTGCCAGCAGTTGGAGGACGAAAGCCTCCGAGCAGTACTTC. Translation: CASSWRTKASEQYF.